The source of this T cell receptor beta chain is a study of shared clonotypes between healthy human individuals. In the source study's methods: Junction-only sequences without quality scores came from ImmunoSEQ, so filtering differed. The protocol was immunoSEQ multiplex PCR, while the TCRdb copy is restricted to in-frame clones and leaves out a portion. V, J and clone size reflect that table, while D and trimming were determined from the DNA. The sample holds 400,000 to 500,000 clones, 75% to 85% seen once. The CDR3 is 13 amino acids. Per germline, CDR1 KGHSH and CDR2 LQKENI. Trimming stripped 9 bases from V and 0 bases from J, with 11 bases between. With respect to this clone: This could be a read error, since a much larger clone is one nucleotide away. The final CDR3 position lacks the conserved phenylalanine or tryptophan, pointing to a likely read error.

V gene TRBV18 combines with J gene TRBJ1-1; D perhaps matches TRBD1 (6 bases). Specimen: PBMCs. The sequence came from a woman in her thirties or forties in good health. Some clones in this sample may be carry-over from other donors' samples. In DNA, the CDR3 is TGTGCCAGTCAGGGGCAGGTGAACACTGAAGCTTTCTCT. Amino acid sequence: CASQGQVNTEAFS.